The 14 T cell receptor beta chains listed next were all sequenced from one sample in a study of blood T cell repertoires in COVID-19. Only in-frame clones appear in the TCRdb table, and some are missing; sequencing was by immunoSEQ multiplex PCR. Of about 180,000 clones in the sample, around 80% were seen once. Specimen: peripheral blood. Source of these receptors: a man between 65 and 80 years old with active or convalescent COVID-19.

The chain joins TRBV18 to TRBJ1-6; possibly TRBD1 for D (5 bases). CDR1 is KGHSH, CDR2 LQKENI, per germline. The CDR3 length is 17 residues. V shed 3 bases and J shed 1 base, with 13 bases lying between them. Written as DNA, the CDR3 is TGTGCCAGCTCACCTCGAGCAGGGCTTTCCTATAATTCACCCCTCCACTTT. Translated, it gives CASSPRAGLSYNSPLHF.

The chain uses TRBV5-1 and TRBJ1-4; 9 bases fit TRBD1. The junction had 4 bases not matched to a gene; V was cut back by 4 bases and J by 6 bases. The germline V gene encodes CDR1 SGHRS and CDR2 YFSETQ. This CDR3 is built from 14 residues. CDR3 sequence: CASSDTGGYEKLFF. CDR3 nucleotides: TGCGCCAGCAGCGATACAGGGGGCTATGAAAAACTGTTTTTT.

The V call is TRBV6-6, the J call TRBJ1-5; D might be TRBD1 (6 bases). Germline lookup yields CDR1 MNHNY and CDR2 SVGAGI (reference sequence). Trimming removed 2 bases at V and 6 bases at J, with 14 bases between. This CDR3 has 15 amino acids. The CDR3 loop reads CASSYLPGQTQPQHF. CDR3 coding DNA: TGTGCCAGCAGTTACCTACCGGGACAAACTCAGCCCCAGCATTTT.

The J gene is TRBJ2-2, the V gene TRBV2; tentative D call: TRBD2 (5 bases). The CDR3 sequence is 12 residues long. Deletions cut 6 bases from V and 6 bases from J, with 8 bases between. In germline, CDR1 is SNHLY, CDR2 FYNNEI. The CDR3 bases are TGTGCCAGCAGGTTGAGGGCCGGGGAGCTGTTTTTT. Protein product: CASRLRAGELFF.

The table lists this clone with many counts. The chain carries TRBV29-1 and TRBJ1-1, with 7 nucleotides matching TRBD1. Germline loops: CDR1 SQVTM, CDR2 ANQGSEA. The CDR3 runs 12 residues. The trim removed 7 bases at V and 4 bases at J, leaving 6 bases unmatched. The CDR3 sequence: CSAPPGGTEAFF. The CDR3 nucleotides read TGCAGCGCCCCCCCAGGGGGCACTGAAGCTTTCTTT.

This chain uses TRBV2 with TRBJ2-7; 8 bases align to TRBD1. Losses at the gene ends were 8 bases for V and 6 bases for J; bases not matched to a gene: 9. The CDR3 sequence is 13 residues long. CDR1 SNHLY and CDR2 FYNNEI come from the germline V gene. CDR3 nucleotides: TGTGCCAGCGGCGACAGGGGTACGGGCGAGCAGTACTTC. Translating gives CASGDRGTGEQYF.

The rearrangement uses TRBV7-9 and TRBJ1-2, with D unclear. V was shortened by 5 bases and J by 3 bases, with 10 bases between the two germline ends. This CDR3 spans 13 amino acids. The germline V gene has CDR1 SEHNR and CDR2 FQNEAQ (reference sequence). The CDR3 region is CASSLTFDYGYTF. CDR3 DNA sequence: TGTGCCAGCAGCCTAACCTTCGACTATGGCTACACCTTC.

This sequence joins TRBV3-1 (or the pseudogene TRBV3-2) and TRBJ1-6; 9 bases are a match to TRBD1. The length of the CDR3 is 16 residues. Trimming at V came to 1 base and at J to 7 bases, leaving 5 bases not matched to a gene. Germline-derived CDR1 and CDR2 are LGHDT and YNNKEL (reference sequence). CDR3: CASSQVPGTGNSPLHF. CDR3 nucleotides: TGTGCCAGCAGCCAAGTCCCAGGGACAGGGAATTCACCCCTCCACTTT.

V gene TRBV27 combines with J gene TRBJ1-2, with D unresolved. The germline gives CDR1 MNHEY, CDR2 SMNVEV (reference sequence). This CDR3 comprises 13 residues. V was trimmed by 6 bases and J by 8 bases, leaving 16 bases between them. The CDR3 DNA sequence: TGTGCCAGCAGAAGCCCGATGGAGACCGGCTACACCTTC. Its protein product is CASRSPMETGYTF.

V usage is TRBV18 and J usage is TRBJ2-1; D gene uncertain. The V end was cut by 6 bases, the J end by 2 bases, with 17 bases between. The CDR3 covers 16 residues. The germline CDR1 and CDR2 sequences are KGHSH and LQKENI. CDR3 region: CASSPQSQATYNEQFF. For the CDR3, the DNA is TGTGCCAGCTCCCCGCAGAGTCAGGCAACCTACAATGAGCAGTTCTTC.

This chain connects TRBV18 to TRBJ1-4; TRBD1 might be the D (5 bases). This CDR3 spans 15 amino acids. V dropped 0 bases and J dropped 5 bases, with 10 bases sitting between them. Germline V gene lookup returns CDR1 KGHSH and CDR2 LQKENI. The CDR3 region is CASSPPQGSNEKLFF. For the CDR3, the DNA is TGTGCCAGCTCACCACCGCAGGGTTCAAATGAAAAACTGTTTTTT.

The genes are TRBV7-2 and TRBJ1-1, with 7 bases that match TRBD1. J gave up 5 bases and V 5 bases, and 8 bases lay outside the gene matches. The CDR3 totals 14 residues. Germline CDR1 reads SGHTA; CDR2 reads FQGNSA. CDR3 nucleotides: TGTGCCAGCAGCCCGAGGGGGCTGACTACTGAAGCTTTCTTT. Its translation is CASSPRGLTTEAFF. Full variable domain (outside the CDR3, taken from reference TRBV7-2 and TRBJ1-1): GAGVSQSPSNKVTEKGKDVELRCDPISGHTALYWYRQSLGQGLEFLIYFQGNSAPDKSGLPSDRFSAERTGGSVSTLTIQRTQQEDSAVYLCASSPRGLTTEAFFGQGTRLTVV.

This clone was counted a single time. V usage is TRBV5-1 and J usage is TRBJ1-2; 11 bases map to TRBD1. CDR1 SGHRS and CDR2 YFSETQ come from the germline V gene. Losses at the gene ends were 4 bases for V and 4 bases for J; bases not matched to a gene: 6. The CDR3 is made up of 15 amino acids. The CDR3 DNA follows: TGCGCCAGCAGCCCTGGGGGACAGGGGGGCTATGGCTACACCTTC. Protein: CASSPGGQGGYGYTF.

The CDR3 nucleotides are TGTGCCAGCAGCCTAACAGGGGACGGAAACACCATATATTTT. Translating gives CASSLTGDGNTIYF. The V and J genes are TRBV3-1 (or the pseudogene TRBV3-2) and TRBJ1-3; TRBD1 agrees at 7 bases. CDR1 and CDR2 from the germline V gene are LGHDT and YNNKEL (reference sequence). J was trimmed by 4 bases and V by 4 bases; bases with no gene match: 4. The CDR3 has 14 amino acids.